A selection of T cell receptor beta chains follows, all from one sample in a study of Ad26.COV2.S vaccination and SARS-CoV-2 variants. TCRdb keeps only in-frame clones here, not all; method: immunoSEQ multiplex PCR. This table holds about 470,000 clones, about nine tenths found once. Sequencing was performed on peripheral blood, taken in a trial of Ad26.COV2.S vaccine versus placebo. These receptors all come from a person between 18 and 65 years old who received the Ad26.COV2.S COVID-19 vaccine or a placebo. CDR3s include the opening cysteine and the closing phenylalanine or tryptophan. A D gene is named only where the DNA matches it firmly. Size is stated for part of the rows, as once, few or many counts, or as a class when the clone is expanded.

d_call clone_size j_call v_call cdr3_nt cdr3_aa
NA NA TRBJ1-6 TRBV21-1 TGTGCCAGCAGACCGGGACAGGGTAATTCACCCCTCCACTTT CASRPGQGNSPLHF
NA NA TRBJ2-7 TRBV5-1 TGCGCCAGCAGCCCAGGACAAAAGGGTGACGAGCAGTACTTC CASSPGQKGDEQYF
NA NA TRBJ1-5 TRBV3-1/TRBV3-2 TGTGCCAGCAGCCACACAGGGAATCAGCCCCAGCATTTT CASSHTGNQPQHF
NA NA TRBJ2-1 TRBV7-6 TGTGCCAGCAGTTCCCTTCTATACGATGAGCAGTTCTTC CASSSLLYDEQFF
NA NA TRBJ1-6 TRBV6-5 TGTGCCAGCAGTTTGGCGGGGGGGGGTTCACCCCTCCACTTT CASSLAGGGSPLHF
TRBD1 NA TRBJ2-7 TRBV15 TGTGCCACCAGCAGAGGGACAGGGGGATCCTACGAGCAGTACTTC CATSRGTGGSYEQYF
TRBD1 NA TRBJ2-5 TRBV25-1 TGTGCCACCCAACCTCCAGGGGGAGAGACCCAGTACTTC CATQPPGGETQYF
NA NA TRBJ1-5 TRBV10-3 TGTGCCATCAGTGAACAAGGGGGCAATCAGCCCCAGCATTTT CAISEQGGNQPQHF
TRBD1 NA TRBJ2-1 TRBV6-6 TGTGCCAGCAGTTCTCGGGACAGGGGCACTAATGAGCAGTTCTTC CASSSRDRGTNEQFF
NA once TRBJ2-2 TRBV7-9 TGTGCCAGCAGCTCCCCCGGTAGACAGAAGAACACCGGGGAGCTGTTTTTT CASSSPGRQKNTGELFF
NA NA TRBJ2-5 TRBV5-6 TGTGCCAGCAGCTTGGAGAGAGCGGAGACCCAGTACTTC CASSLERAETQYF
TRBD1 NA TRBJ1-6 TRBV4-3 TGCGCCAGCAGCCAAGACCGGGACAGGAGGACCCCCCTCCACTTT CASSQDRDRRTPLHF
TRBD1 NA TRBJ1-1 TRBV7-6 TGTGCCAGCAGCCTAAGACAGGGGGCCGCCACTGAAGCTTTCTTT CASSLRQGAATEAFF
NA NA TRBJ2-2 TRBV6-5 TGTGCCAGCACCCTACTAGGGAACACCGGGGAGCTGTTTTTT CASTLLGNTGELFF
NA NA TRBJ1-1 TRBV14 TGTGCCAGCAGCCAACAAGGGCTAACTGAAGCTTTCTTT CASSQQGLTEAFF
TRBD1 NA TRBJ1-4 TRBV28 TGTGCCAGCAGTTTCTCGGGGACAGCTAATGAAAAACTGTTTTTT CASSFSGTANEKLFF
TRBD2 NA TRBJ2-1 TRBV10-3 TGTGCCATCAGTGATTCGGGCGGGAGTCAGAACAATGAGCAGTTCTTC CAISDSGGSQNNEQFF
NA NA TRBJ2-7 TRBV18 TGTGCCAGCTCACCCACCCTCCAGGGACGGTCCTACGAGCAGTACTTC CASSPTLQGRSYEQYF
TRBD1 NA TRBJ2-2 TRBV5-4 TGTGCCAGCAGCACCTACAGGGGGGCGGACACCGGGGAGCTGTTTTTT CASSTYRGADTGELFF
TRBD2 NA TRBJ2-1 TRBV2 TGTGCCAGCAGTGAAGGGCTAGCGGGAGGTTACAATGAGCAGTTCTTC CASSEGLAGGYNEQFF
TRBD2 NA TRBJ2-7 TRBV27 TGTGCCAGCAGTCGGGCAGGGACTAGCGGATACGAGCAGTACTTC CASSRAGTSGYEQYF
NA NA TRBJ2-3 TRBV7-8 TGTGTCACCCGAGCGTCAAGTACCGATACGCAGTATTTT CVTRASSTDTQYF
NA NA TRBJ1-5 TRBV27 TGTGCCAGCAGTCCACGAGGGGGTGCTCAGCCCCAGCATTTT CASSPRGGAQPQHF
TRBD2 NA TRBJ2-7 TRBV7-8 TGTGCCAGCAGCAGACGAACAGTCTTACGGGAGGGCTACGAGCAGTACTTC CASSRRTVLREGYEQYF
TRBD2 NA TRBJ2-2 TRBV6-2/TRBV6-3 TGTGCCAGCAGCCCACCGCTAGCGGGGAACACCGGGGAGCTGTTTTTT CASSPPLAGNTGELFF
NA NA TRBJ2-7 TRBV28 TGTGCCAGCAGGGGATCCGGGACTCTATACGAGCAGTACTTC CASRGSGTLYEQYF
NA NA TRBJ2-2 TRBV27 TGTGCCAGCAGTTTATCGGGGGAAACCGGGGAGCTGTTTTTT CASSLSGETGELFF
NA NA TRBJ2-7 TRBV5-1 TGCGCCAGCAGCCCCCGACAGAGACCCTACGAGCAGTACTTC CASSPRQRPYEQYF
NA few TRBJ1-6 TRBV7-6 TGTGCCAGCAGCCCCTCCTCACATGGCGGGGGTTCACCCCTCCACTTT CASSPSSHGGGSPLHF
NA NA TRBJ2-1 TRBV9 TGTGCCAGCAGCTTACCCAGGGTTACGGGAGAGGGCGAGCAGTTCTTC CASSLPRVTGEGEQFF
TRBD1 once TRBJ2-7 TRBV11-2 TGTGCCAGCAGCGCCCGGGACAGGGTTGTTCATGAACAGTACTTC CASSARDRVVHEQYF
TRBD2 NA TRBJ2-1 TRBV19 TGTGCCAGTAGCCCCCTCGGACTAGCGGGATCCTACAATGAGCAGTTCTTC CASSPLGLAGSYNEQFF
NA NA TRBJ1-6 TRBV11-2 TGTGCCAGCAGCTTAGGGCGGCAGAGCTCCTATAATTCACCCCTCCACTTT CASSLGRQSSYNSPLHF
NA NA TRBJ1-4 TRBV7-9 TGTGCCAGCGCGGAGGGTAGGAAGACTAATGAAAAACTGTTTTTT CASAEGRKTNEKLFF
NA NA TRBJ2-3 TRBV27 TGTGCCAGCAGTTTAGAACAGGGCGGAGATACGCAGTATTTT CASSLEQGGDTQYF
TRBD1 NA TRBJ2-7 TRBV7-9 TGTGCCAGCGGACAGGGGGCAGGGGGTTATGAGCAGTACTTC CASGQGAGGYEQYF
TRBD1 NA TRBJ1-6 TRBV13 TGTGCCAGCAGCTTGAGCCGGGACAGGGATAATTCACCCCTCCACTTT CASSLSRDRDNSPLHF
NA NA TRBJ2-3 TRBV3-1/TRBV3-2 TGTGCCAGCAGCCAAGGCCCGACTAGAAGTGATACGCAGTATTTT CASSQGPTRSDTQYF
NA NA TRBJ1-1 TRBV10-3 TGTGCCATCAGGACAGGCCCGAACACTGAAGCTTTCTTT CAIRTGPNTEAFF
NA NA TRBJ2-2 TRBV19 TGTGCCAGTAGTACGTGGACCGCGAACACCGGGGAGCTGTTTTTT CASSTWTANTGELFF
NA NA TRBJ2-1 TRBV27 TGTGCCAGCAGCATCCGGGACTCCCACAATGAGCAGTTCTTC CASSIRDSHNEQFF
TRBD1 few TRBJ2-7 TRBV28 TGTGCCAGCAGTCAATACAGGGGGCCAAGTGTCGACGAGCAGTACTTC CASSQYRGPSVDEQYF
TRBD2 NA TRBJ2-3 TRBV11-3 TGTGCCAGCAGCTTAGACGGACTAGCTGACACGCAGTATTTT CASSLDGLADTQYF
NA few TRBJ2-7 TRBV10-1 TGCGCCAGCAGTGATGGCTACTCCTACGAGCAGTACTTC CASSDGYSYEQYF
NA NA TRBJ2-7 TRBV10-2 TGCGCCAGTGGAGGACGGGACTTCATGGAAGAGCAGTACTTC CASGGRDFMEEQYF
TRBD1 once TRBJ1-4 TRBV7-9 TGTGCCAGCAGCTCAAGAACAGGGGATAATGAAAAACTGTTTTTT CASSSRTGDNEKLFF
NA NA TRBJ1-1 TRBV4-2 TGTGCCAGCAGCCAGGTTGGGCGGGATATCACTGAAGCTTTCTTT CASSQVGRDITEAFF
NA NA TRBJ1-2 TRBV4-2 TGTGCCAGCAGCCAAGATAACGCAGGTGATAACTATGGCTACACCTTC CASSQDNAGDNYGYTF
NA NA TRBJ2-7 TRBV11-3 TGTGCCAGCAGCTTAGGGCAGGGTCGCTCCTACGAGCAGTACTTC CASSLGQGRSYEQYF
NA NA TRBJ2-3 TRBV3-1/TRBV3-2 TGTGCCAGCAGCCTCCTGACTAGCACAGATACGCAGTATTTT CASSLLTSTDTQYF
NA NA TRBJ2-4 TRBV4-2 TGTGCCAGCAGCCAAGACGGCTTGCGGCAGATTAAAAACATTCAGTACTTC CASSQDGLRQIKNIQYF
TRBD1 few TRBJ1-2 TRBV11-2 TGTGCCAGCAGCTTAGATCGGATGGCTGGGACAGGGCTCTCTATGGGCTACACCTTC CASSLDRMAGTGLSMGYTF